Shown below are 30 T cell receptor beta chains from a single sample sequenced in a study of tumor-infiltrating lymphocytes in localized non-small cell lung cancer. Clones were sequenced by immunoSEQ multiplex PCR, and TCRdb holds only the in-frame ones, with some missing. The repertoire includes under 15,000 clones, approximately 83% of them detected once, and around 3.8% sits in the top ten. Sequencing input: uninvolved lung tissue not adjacent to the tumor. The receptors were sampled from a human donor with non-small cell lung cancer.

The genes are TRBV10-3 and TRBJ2-7; D perhaps matches TRBD2 (6 bases). Trimming took 10 bases from V and 6 from J, leaving 19 bases between them. The CDR3 length is 13 residues. Germline V gene lookup returns CDR1 ENHRY and CDR2 SYGVKD. The CDR3 sequence: CATARGKESEQYF. CDR3 in DNA: TGTGCCACCGCTCGGGGGAAAGAGAGCGAGCAGTACTTC.

The gene calls are TRBV18 and TRBJ1-1; 7 positions match TRBD1. Trimming cost V 6 bases and J 10 bases; bases outside gene matches: 11. The germline V gene has CDR1 KGHSH and CDR2 LQKENI. This CDR3 has 13 amino acids. The CDR3 nucleotides are TGTGCCAGCTCCGCCCTGGAGGGGGCGGGAGCTTTCTTT. It is translated as CASSALEGAGAFF.

CDR3 in DNA: TGCGCCAGCAGCTTGGAAGGACAGGTCTACAATGAGCAGTTCTTC. It codes for CASSLEGQVYNEQFF. The chain employs TRBV5-1 and TRBJ2-1; 7 nucleotides match TRBD1. J was trimmed by 3 bases and V by 0 bases; bases with no gene match: 3. This CDR3 contains 15 residues. The V gene's germline CDR1 is SGHRS and CDR2 YFSETQ.

The rearrangement joins TRBV30 to TRBJ2-5; 7 nucleotides agree with TRBD1. The J call may be mistaken, given a closer DNA end match to TRBJ2-7. CDR3 length: 14 residues. Germline V gene sequence: CDR1 GTSNPN, CDR2 SVGIG (reference sequence). CDR3 region: CAWTAGTVTYEQYF. CDR3 in DNA: TGTGCCTGGACTGCCGGGACAGTAACCTACGAGCAGTACTTC.

V gene TRBV5-1 combines with J gene TRBJ1-1, with D unclear. Deletions cut 3 bases from V and 7 bases from J, with 16 bases between. CDR3 length: 14 amino acids. Germline V gene sequence: CDR1 SGHRS, CDR2 YFSETQ. CDR3 in DNA: TGCGCCAGCAGCTCAGACATTCCTAGGAGTGAAGCTTTCTTT. Its protein product is CASSSDIPRSEAFF.

The chain carries TRBV5-4 and TRBJ2-7, with 11 nucleotides matching TRBD2. V dropped 4 bases and J dropped 4; count of bases not matched to a gene: 10. CDR1 and CDR2 (germline): SGHNT, YYREEE (reference sequence). The CDR3 is 16 amino acids. The CDR3 sequence is CASSPTSGRTGYEQYF. DNA of the CDR3: TGTGCCAGCAGCCCTACTAGCGGGAGAACGGGATACGAGCAGTACTTC. Drawing the rest from reference TRBV5-4 and TRBJ2-7, the complete variable domain is ETGVTQSPTHLIKTRGQQVTLRCSSQSGHNTVSWYQQALGQGPQFIFQYYREEENGRGNFPPRFSGLQFPNYSSELNVNALELDDSALYLCASSPTSGRTGYEQYFGPGTRLTVT.

The chain combines TRBV5-1 with TRBJ1-6, with D possibly matching TRBD1 (5 bases). Trimming took 2 bases from V and 6 from J, leaving 9 bases between them. This CDR3 has 14 amino acids. Germline V lookup: CDR1 SGHRS, CDR2 YFSETQ. CDR3 region: CASSFTGPNSPLHF. For the CDR3, the DNA is TGCGCCAGCAGCTTCACAGGCCCTAATTCACCCCTCCACTTT.

This chain joins TRBV2 and TRBJ1-3; D is possibly TRBD1 (5 bases). V lost 6 bases and J lost 2, with 11 bases in between. CDR3 length equals 14 residues. Germline CDR1 and CDR2: SNHLY and FYNNEI. The CDR3 reads CASRQQAAGNTIYF. The CDR3 DNA follows: TGTGCCAGCAGGCAACAGGCTGCTGGAAACACCATATATTTT.

The chain is built from TRBV7-2 and TRBJ2-7, with D unresolved. Per the germline V gene, CDR1 is SGHTA and CDR2 is FQGNSA. V lost 5 bases, J lost 5 bases, and 16 bases lay in between. The CDR3 length is 14 residues. CDR3 amino acids: CASSPRRGENEQYF. For the CDR3, the DNA is TGTGCCAGCAGCCCCCGCCGAGGAGAGAACGAGCAGTACTTC.

The chain combines TRBV11-1 with TRBJ1-3; unclear D gene. This CDR3 is built from 15 residues. Looked up from germline, CDR1 is SGHAT and CDR2 is FQDESV (reference sequence). Trimming cost V 3 bases and J 0 bases, with 9 bases left between them. The CDR3 here is CASSFDGNSGNTIYF. For the CDR3, the DNA is TGTGCCAGCAGCTTCGACGGCAACTCTGGAAACACCATATATTTT.

This chain joins TRBV19 and TRBJ2-2; 8 bases are a match to TRBD2. Trimming took 5 bases from V and 7 from J; bases not matched to a gene: 3. The CDR3 runs 13 residues. The V gene's germline CDR1 is LNHDA and CDR2 SQIVND (reference sequence). The CDR3 sequence is CASSPGGDGELFF. CDR3 nucleotides: TGTGCCAGTAGTCCCGGGGGGGACGGGGAGCTGTTTTTT.

The chain combines TRBV14 with TRBJ1-2; 7 bases align to TRBD1. J lost 4 bases, V lost 4 bases, and 3 bases had no gene match. The CDR3 runs to 13 residues. Germline V gene data show CDR1 as SGHDN and CDR2 as FVKESK. CDR3 residues: CASSLTGSYGYTF. For the CDR3, the DNA is TGTGCCAGCAGCCTGACAGGGAGCTATGGCTACACCTTC.

The genes are TRBV2 and TRBJ2-7, with a weak D call TRBD1 (6 bases). Per germline, CDR1 SNHLY and CDR2 FYNNEI. The V gene lost 6 bases and the J gene lost 7 bases, with 16 bases spanning the gap. The CDR3 covers 13 residues. CDR3 in DNA: TGTGCCAGCAGAGGCCCTCAGGGGTGGGAGCAGTACTTC. Protein sequence: CASRGPQGWEQYF.

This clone occurred a few times. The J gene is TRBJ2-7, the V gene TRBV7-9; D call uncertain. The CDR3 runs to 14 residues. Germline V CDR1 and CDR2: SEHNR, FQNEAQ (reference sequence). V lost 5 bases to trimming and J lost 3 bases, with 14 bases between them. The CDR3 DNA sequence: TGTGCCAGCAGCGAAGACCAGCCGATCTACGAGCAGTACTTC. Amino acid sequence: CASSEDQPIYEQYF. The full variable domain, in which reference TRBV7-9 and TRBJ2-7 provide the parts outside the CDR3, is DTGVSQNPRHKITKRGQNVTFRCDPISEHNRLYWYRQTLGQGPEFLTYFQNEAQLEKSRLLSDRFSAERPKGSFSTLEIQRTEQGDSAMYLCASSEDQPIYEQYFGPGTRLTVT.

This chain connects TRBV28 to TRBJ1-1; a weak D match, TRBD1 (5 bases). Between the trimmed V and J ends, which lost 4 bases and 4 bases, there was a span of 25 bases. Germline V lookup: CDR1 MDHEN, CDR2 SYDVKM. The CDR3 is 18 amino acids. The CDR3 coding sequence is TGTGCCAGCAGTTCCCGGGGGGGGTCGCGTATGGCGGCCACTGAAGCTTTCTTT. Encoded protein: CASSSRGGSRMAATEAFF.

The chain links TRBV2 to TRBJ2-2; no definite D call. V lost 2 bases to trimming and J lost 0 bases, with 10 bases between them. Germline loops: CDR1 SNHLY, CDR2 FYNNEI. The CDR3 has 16 amino acids. CDR3 sequence: CASSEFRPANTGELFF. As DNA, the CDR3 is TGTGCCAGCAGTGAATTCAGGCCCGCGAACACCGGGGAGCTGTTTTTT.

The chain links TRBV6-4 to TRBJ2-1, with a tentative D call TRBD2 (5 bases). V was trimmed by 0 bases and J by 10 bases, leaving 13 bases between them. The CDR3 sequence is 14 residues long. CDR1 is MRHNA and CDR2 is SNTAGT in the germline V gene. CDR3 in DNA: TGTGCCAGCAGTGACTCTGAGGACTTTGGGGAGCAGTTCTTC. Its translation is CASSDSEDFGEQFF.

The gene calls are TRBV14 and TRBJ2-3; TRBD2 agrees at 8 bases. The J segment lost 3 bases and the V segment lost 4 bases, leaving 3 bases of the junction unmatched. The CDR3 is 14 amino acids. Germline CDR1 and CDR2: SGHDN and FVKESK. In DNA, the CDR3 is TGTGCCAGCAGCCCGGGAGGGCCAACAGATACGCAGTATTTT. Translation: CASSPGGPTDTQYF.

The gene calls are TRBV18 and TRBJ1-3; TRBD1 is a possible D gene (5 bases). Germline CDR1 and CDR2: KGHSH and LQKENI. The CDR3 consists of 17 residues. The V end lost 2 bases, the J end lost 0 bases, and 14 bases lay between the germline ends. The CDR3 sequence is CASSPSPGPLSGNTIYF. DNA of the CDR3: TGTGCCAGCTCACCAAGTCCAGGGCCGCTCTCTGGAAACACCATATATTTT.

V gene TRBV10-3 combines with J gene TRBJ2-3; 12 positions match TRBD2. V was pared by 7 bases and J by 2 bases, with 7 bases of the junction left unmatched. The V gene's germline CDR1 is ENHRY and CDR2 SYGVKD. The CDR3 length is 16 residues. CDR3 DNA sequence: TGTGCCATCACGACTAGCGGGAGTGGTAACACAGATACGCAGTATTTT. This translates into CAITTSGSGNTDTQYF.

The chain has TRBV6-1 and TRBJ2-6; D possibly corresponds to TRBD1 (6 bases). This CDR3 has 16 residues. V shed 4 bases and J shed 1 base, with 11 bases lying between them. Germline-derived CDR1 and CDR2 are MNHNS and SASEGT. The CDR3 region has the DNA TGTGCCAGCAGTGTTACCAGGGGTTCTGGGGCCAACGTCCTGACTTTC. Translating gives CASSVTRGSGANVLTF.

The rearrangement uses TRBV14 and TRBJ1-2; D remains unclear. Germline loops: CDR1 SGHDN, CDR2 FVKESK. The V and J ends lost 4 bases and 3 bases respectively, with 9 bases between them. The CDR3 sequence is 13 residues long. DNA for the CDR3: TGTGCCAGCAGCCCGAGTCTTTACTATGGCTACACCTTC. Its protein product is CASSPSLYYGYTF.

The V gene is TRBV5-1, the J gene TRBJ2-5, with 12 bases fitting TRBD2. There are 14 residues in the CDR3. The ends lost 3 bases at V and 4 bases at J; junction bases unmatched: 1. CDR1 and CDR2 (germline): SGHRS, YFSETQ. The CDR3 DNA follows: TGCGCCAGCAGCTCGGGACTAGCGGGAGAGACCCAGTACTTC. Encoded protein: CASSSGLAGETQYF.

This chain connects TRBV11-2 to TRBJ2-2; tentative D call: TRBD1 (5 bases). This CDR3 is built from 16 residues. Germline CDR1 reads SGHAT; CDR2 reads FQNNGV. V was trimmed by 4 bases and J by 0 bases, leaving 12 bases between them. The CDR3 loop is CASSSWGWSNTGELFF. The CDR3 region has the DNA TGTGCCAGCAGCTCTTGGGGCTGGTCGAACACCGGGGAGCTGTTTTTT.

The chain carries TRBV7-9 and TRBJ2-3; 7 positions match TRBD1. V lost 1 base, J lost 6 bases, and 4 bases stayed unmatched. The CDR3 is 14 residues long. Germline-derived CDR1 and CDR2 are SEHNR and FQNEAQ (reference sequence). This CDR3 is CASSLGIRGDTQYF. CDR3 nucleotides: TGTGCCAGCAGCTTAGGCATCAGGGGGGATACGCAGTATTTT.

The gene calls are TRBV10-3 and TRBJ2-4; no clear D. Looked up from germline, CDR1 is ENHRY and CDR2 is SYGVKD. Between the trimmed V and J ends, which lost 7 bases and 4 bases, there was a span of 8 bases. CDR3 length equals 12 residues. CDR3: CAIIRIKNIQYF. CDR3 in DNA: TGTGCCATCATCAGAATTAAAAACATTCAGTACTTC.

The chain couples TRBV19 to TRBJ2-6; tentative D call: TRBD1 (5 bases). The germline V gene encodes CDR1 LNHDA and CDR2 SQIVND (reference sequence). The CDR3 is 17 amino acids. Deletions cut 3 bases from V and 0 bases from J, with 12 bases between. CDR3 region: CASSIYRPTSGANVLTF. Here the CDR3 DNA reads TGTGCCAGTAGTATTTACAGGCCCACCTCTGGGGCCAACGTCCTGACTTTC.

The chain joins TRBV2 to TRBJ2-7; the D is unclear. V was trimmed by 7 bases and J by 3 bases, leaving 10 bases between them. The CDR3 sequence is 12 residues long. Per germline, CDR1 SNHLY and CDR2 FYNNEI. Here the CDR3 DNA reads TGTGCCAGCAATCCCGAAAACTACGAGCAGTACTTC. Its protein product is CASNPENYEQYF. Full variable domain (remainder filled in from reference TRBV2 and TRBJ2-7): EPEVTQTPSHQVTQMGQEVILRCVPISNHLYFYWYRQILGQKVEFLVSFYNNEISEKSEIFDDQFSVERPDGSNFTLKIRSTKLEDSAMYFCASNPENYEQYFGPGTRLTVT.

The genes are TRBV27 and TRBJ1-1, with TRBD1 matching over 11 bases. Germline loops: CDR1 MNHEY, CDR2 SMNVEV (reference sequence). V shed 5 bases and J 1 base; nucleotides not matched to a gene: 6. CDR3 length: 16 residues. The CDR3 is CASSARGQGANTEAFF. CDR3 nucleotide sequence: TGTGCCAGCAGTGCACGTGGACAGGGGGCGAACACTGAAGCTTTCTTT.

This chain joins TRBV28 and TRBJ2-2; TRBD2 aligns across 11 bases. Germline V gene lookup returns CDR1 MDHEN and CDR2 SYDVKM. The CDR3 totals 14 residues. The V segment lost 6 bases and the J segment 6 bases; nucleotides outside the gene matches: 3. Here the CDR3 DNA reads TGTGCCAGCAGGGGACTAGCGGTGGCCGGGGAGCTGTTTTTT. Its translation: CASRGLAVAGELFF.